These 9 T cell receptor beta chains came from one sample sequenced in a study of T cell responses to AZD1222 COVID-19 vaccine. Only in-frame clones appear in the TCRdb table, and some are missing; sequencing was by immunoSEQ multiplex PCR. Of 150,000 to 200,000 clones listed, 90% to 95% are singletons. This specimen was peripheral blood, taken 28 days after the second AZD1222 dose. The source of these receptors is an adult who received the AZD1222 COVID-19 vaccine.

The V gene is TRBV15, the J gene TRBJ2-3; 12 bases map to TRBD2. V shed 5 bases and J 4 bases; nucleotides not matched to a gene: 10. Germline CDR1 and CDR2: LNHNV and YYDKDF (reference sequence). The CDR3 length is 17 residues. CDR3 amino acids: CATSSPLTSGRADTQYF. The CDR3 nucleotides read TGTGCCACCAGCTCCCCACTGACTAGCGGGAGAGCAGATACGCAGTATTTT.

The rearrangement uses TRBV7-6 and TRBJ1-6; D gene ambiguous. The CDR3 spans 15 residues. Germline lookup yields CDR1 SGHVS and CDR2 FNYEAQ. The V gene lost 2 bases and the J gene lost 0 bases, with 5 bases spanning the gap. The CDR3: CASSLTSSYNSPLHF. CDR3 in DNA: TGTGCCAGCAGCTTAACCAGCTCCTATAATTCACCCCTCCACTTT.

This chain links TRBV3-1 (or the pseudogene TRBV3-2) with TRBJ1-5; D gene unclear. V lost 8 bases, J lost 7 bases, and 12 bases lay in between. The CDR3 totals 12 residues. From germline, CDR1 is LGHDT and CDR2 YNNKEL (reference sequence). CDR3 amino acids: CASGIAGQPQHF. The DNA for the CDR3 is TGTGCCAGCGGAATTGCTGGACAGCCCCAGCATTTT.

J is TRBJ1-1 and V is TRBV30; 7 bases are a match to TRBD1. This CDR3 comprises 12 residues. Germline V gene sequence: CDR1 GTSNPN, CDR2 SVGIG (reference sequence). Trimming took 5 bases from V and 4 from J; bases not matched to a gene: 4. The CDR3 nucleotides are TGTGCCTGGGGGGACAGACCCACTGAAGCTTTCTTT. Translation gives CAWGDRPTEAFF.

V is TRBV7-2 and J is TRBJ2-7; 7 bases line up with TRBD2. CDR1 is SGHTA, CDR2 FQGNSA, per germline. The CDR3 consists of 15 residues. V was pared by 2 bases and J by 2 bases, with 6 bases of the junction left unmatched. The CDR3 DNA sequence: TGTGCCAGCAGCTTAATCCTAGCGGAAGCCTACGAGCAGTACTTC. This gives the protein CASSLILAEAYEQYF.

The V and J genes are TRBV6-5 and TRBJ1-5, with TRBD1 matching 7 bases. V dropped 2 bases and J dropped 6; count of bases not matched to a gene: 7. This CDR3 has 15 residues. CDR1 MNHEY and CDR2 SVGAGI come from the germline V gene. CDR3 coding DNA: TGTGCCAGCAGTTACGGAGGGGGCGACTCTCAGCCCCAGCATTTT. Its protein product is CASSYGGGDSQPQHF.

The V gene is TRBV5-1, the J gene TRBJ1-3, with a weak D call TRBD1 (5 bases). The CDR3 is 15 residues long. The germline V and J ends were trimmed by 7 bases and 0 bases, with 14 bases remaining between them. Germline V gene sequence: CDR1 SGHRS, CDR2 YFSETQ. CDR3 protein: CASRPGPTSGNTIYF. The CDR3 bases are TGCGCCAGCCGCCCGGGGCCGACCTCTGGAAACACCATATATTTT.

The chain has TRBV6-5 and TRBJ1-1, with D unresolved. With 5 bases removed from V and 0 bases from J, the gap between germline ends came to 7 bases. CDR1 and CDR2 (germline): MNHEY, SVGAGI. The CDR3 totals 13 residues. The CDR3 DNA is TGTGCCAGCAGTCCTCAAATGAACACTGAAGCTTTCTTT. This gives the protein CASSPQMNTEAFF.

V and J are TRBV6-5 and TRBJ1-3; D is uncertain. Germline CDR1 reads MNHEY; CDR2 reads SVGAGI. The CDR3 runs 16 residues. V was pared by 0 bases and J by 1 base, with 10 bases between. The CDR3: CASSYSESGSGNTIYF. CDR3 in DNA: TGTGCCAGCAGTTACTCAGAGTCCGGATCTGGAAACACCATATATTTT.